This T cell receptor beta chain appears in the sequencing data of a study of blood T cells in healthy people across ages. Points from the study as a whole: Relative to aged donors, long-lived donors carried more naive CD4+ cells and displayed higher diversity.

Then a second PCR, running roughly 7 to 11 cycles, was carried out with a sample-barcoded 5' primer and a J-beta primer mix. Each CDR3 protein is one row after TCRdb ran MiXCR on the 5' RACE reads. Of about 1,400,000 distinct CDR3 sequences listed, around 39% were seen once; the top ten hold 6.5% to 10%. This CDR3 is built from 15 residues. V lost 0 bases to trimming and J lost 6 bases; unmatched junction nucleotides: 7. Germline values: CDR1 MNHEY, CDR2 SVGAGI. As concerns this clonotype: Its antigen remains unknown.

The V and J genes are TRBV6-5 and TRBJ1-2; 7 positions match TRBD1. The clonotype originates from a woman between 18 and 29 years old in good health. The sequenced material came from blood. The CDR3 loop reads CASSYSVTGTHGYTF. For the CDR3, the DNA is TGTGCCAGCAGTTACTCCGTGACAGGGACCCATGGCTACACCTTC.